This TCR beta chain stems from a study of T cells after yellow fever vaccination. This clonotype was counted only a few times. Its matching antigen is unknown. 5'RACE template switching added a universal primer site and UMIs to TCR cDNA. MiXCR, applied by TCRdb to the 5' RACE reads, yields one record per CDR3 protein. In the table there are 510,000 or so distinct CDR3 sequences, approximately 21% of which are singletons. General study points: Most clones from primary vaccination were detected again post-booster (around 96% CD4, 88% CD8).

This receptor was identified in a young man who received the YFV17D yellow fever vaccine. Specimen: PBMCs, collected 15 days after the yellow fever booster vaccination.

The CDR3 loop reads CANGSRPYNEQFF. The CDR3 DNA sequence: TGTGCCAACGGGTCCCGACCTTACAATGAGCAGTTCTTC. V is TRBV10-3 and J is TRBJ2-1; D gene unclear. CDR3 length: 13 residues. The germline V gene encodes CDR1 ENHRY and CDR2 SYGVKD. V dropped 10 bases and J dropped 4 bases, with 14 bases sitting between them.